These T cell receptor beta chains were read from a single sample in a study of Graves' ophthalmopathy and Graves' hyperthyroidism. TCRdb ran MiXCR on the multiplex PCR reads and lists one entry per CDR3 protein. The table includes 200,000 to 300,000 distinct CDR3 sequences, approximately 42% detected once. Material: peripheral blood. All receptors derive from an adult man with Graves' ophthalmopathy. The CDR3 runs from the conserved cysteine through the conserved F or W. A D gene is named only where the DNA matches it firmly. The listing skips clone size in some rows; elsewhere it reads once, few, many or a size class.

>TRBD2|TRBV7-2|13|few|TRBJ2-7
TGTGCCAGCAGCTTGGGACTAGCATCCGAGCAGTACTTC
CASSLGLASEQYF
>NA|TRBV20-1|13|NA|TRBJ2-7
TGCAGTGTCGGCAGGGGACCGACCTACGAGCAGTACTTC
CSVGRGPTYEQYF
>TRBD1|TRBV14|20|NA|TRBJ2-7
TGTGCCAGCAGCCAAGGAGGAGGGACAGGGCTACCCTGGGTTCCCTACGAGCAGTACTTC
CASSQGGGTGLPWVPYEQYF
>NA|TRBV10-3|14|NA|TRBJ2-2
TGTGCCAGCGGGTACAGGGTTGGCACCGGGGAGCTGTTTTTT
CASGYRVGTGELFF
>NA|TRBV6-5|12|few|TRBJ2-7
TGTGCCAGCAGTTACACAGGGAACGAGCAGTACTTC
CASSYTGNEQYF
>NA|TRBV20-1|14|NA|TRBJ1-5
TGCAGTGCTAGAGATCGGGCATCTTTTCAGCCCCAGCATTTT
CSARDRASFQPQHF
>TRBD1|TRBV5-1|11|once|TRBJ1-1
TGCGCCAGTTCAGGGGGCACTGAAGCTTTCTTT
CASSGGTEAFF
>TRBD2|TRBV29-1|15|once|TRBJ2-2
TGCAGCGTTGATAGCAGCGGGAGTAATACCGGGGAGCTGTTTTTT
CSVDSSGSNTGELFF
>NA|TRBV5-1|13|few|TRBJ2-7
TGCGCCAGCAGCAACGAGACCTCCTACGAGCAGTACTTC
CASSNETSYEQYF
>NA|TRBV7-9|15|few|TRBJ1-1
TGTGCCAGCAGATTGGGCCAGGGGCCGAACACTGAAGCTTTCTTT
CASRLGQGPNTEAFF
>TRBD2|TRBV7-9|14|once|TRBJ2-1
TGTGCCAGCAGCCTGGGACTAGCGGGAGATACGCAGTTCTTC
CASSLGLAGDTQFF
>NA|TRBV6-6|12|many|TRBJ1-6
TGTGCCAGCAGTTATCTTCATTCACCCCTCCACTTT
CASSYLHSPLHF
>TRBD1|TRBV9|14|NA|TRBJ2-7
TGCGCCAGCAGCTCGAGGGGGCCCTCCTACGAGCAGTACTTC
CASSSRGPSYEQYF
>NA|TRBV14|13|NA|TRBJ1-2
TGTGCCAGCAGCCAAGGTTACCGCTATGGCTACACCTTC
CASSQGYRYGYTF
>NA|TRBV19|14|NA|TRBJ2-7
TGTGCCAGCAGCCAAGTCGGCAGTTCGTACGAGCAGTACTTC
CASSQVGSSYEQYF
>NA|TRBV24-1|15|NA|TRBJ2-1
TGTGCCACCAGTGAAGACAGGGACTCTATCGATGAGCAGTTCTTC
CATSEDRDSIDEQFF
>NA|TRBV7-2|16|NA|TRBJ1-1
TGTGCCAGCAGCTTGGGTGGCCGGGGCTGGGACACTGAAGCTTTCTTC
CASSLGGRGWDTEAFF
>TRBD1|TRBV29-1|12|NA|TRBJ1-2
TGCAGCATCCCTGGGACAGACTATGGCTACACCTTC
CSIPGTDYGYTF
>TRBD1|TRBV7-8|14|NA|TRBJ1-2
TGTGCCAGCAGATATCCGGGACAGGACTATGGCTACACCTTC
CASRYPGQDYGYTF
>TRBD2|TRBV6-6|16|NA|TRBJ2-5
TGTGCCAGCAGTTTAGGCGGGGAGGGGAACCAAGAGACCCAGTACTTC
CASSLGGEGNQETQYF
>NA|TRBV10-3|16|NA|TRBJ2-2
TGTGCCATCAGGTCTACGGGACTCCGTTTGATAGGGGAGCTGTTTTTT
CAIRSTGLRLIGELFF
>TRBD1|TRBV5-5|15|few|TRBJ2-7
TGTGCCAGCAGACTGTCAGGGGGCTCCTCCTACGAGCAGTACTTC
CASRLSGGSSYEQYF
>TRBD2|TRBV12-5|19|NA|TRBJ2-2
TGTGCTAGTGGTTCCCCACTACTAGCGGGAGGGCCGGACACCGGGGAGCTGTTTTTT
CASGSPLLAGGPDTGELFF
>NA|TRBV25-1|12|many|TRBJ2-7
TGTGCCACCCAGAGGGGAACTGACGAGCAGTACTTC
CATQRGTDEQYF
>NA|TRBV11-2|14|NA|TRBJ2-7
TGTGCCAGCAGCCCCACAGGGAGATCCTACGAGCAGTACTTC
CASSPTGRSYEQYF
>NA|TRBV12-3/TRBV12-4|15|NA|TRBJ1-1
TGTGCCAGCAGTTCCAGGGTGAAAGCGAACACTGAAGCTTTCTTT
CASSSRVKANTEAFF
>NA|TRBV15|15|NA|TRBJ2-5
TGTGCCACCAGCAGAGATCAGCGTTTCCAAGGGACCCAGTACTTC
CATSRDQRFQGTQYF
>NA|TRBV29-1|14|NA|TRBJ2-5
TGCAGCGTTGAAAAGCCGGCGGGCGAAGAGACCCAGTACTTC
CSVEKPAGEETQYF
>NA|TRBV2|15|few|TRBJ2-1
TGTGCCAGCAGGGTCATGACCTCCCCCTACAATGAGCAGTTCTTC
CASRVMTSPYNEQFF
>NA|TRBV7-9|17|NA|TRBJ1-2
TGTGCCAGCAGCTACGGGGACGGACGGGACAATCTGTGGGGCTACACCTTC
CASSYGDGRDNLWGYTF
>NA|TRBV5-6|16|NA|TRBJ1-4
TGTGCCAGCAAACAGGGAGGACCTGCAACTAATGAAAAACTGTTTTTT
CASKQGGPATNEKLFF
>NA|TRBV9|13|NA|TRBJ1-2
TGTGCCAGCTCAACCCCCTACTCCGTTGGCTACACCTTC
CASSTPYSVGYTF
>NA|TRBV10-3|16|NA|TRBJ1-2
TGTGCCATCAGTGAGTCGCTCAGGGCCTCGAGCTATGGCTACACCTTC
CAISESLRASSYGYTF
>NA|TRBV5-1|16|once|TRBJ1-1
TGCGCCAGCAGCCTGATCCCGTTACAGTCGGCCACTGAAGCTTTCTTT
CASSLIPLQSATEAFF
>NA|TRBV7-8|14|NA|TRBJ2-7
TGTGCCAGCAGCTTAGGCTGGCTAGCGAACGAGCAGTACTTC
CASSLGWLANEQYF
>NA|TRBV2|14|NA|TRBJ1-2
TGTGCCAGCAGGGGCAGGTACAGGGTAGGAGGCTACACCTTC
CASRGRYRVGGYTF
>NA|TRBV7-8|15|NA|TRBJ2-5
TGTGCCAGCAGCCAAGGCGCCAGTCCTTTCGAGACCCAGTACTTC
CASSQGASPFETQYF
>TRBD1|TRBV29-1|12|many|TRBJ1-5
TGCAGCGTTACACAGGGGAATCAGCCCCAGCATTTT
CSVTQGNQPQHF
>NA|TRBV7-2|14|NA|TRBJ1-2
TGTGCCAGCAGCCAAGAGCAGGGCTCCTATGGCTACACCTTC
CASSQEQGSYGYTF
>TRBD2|TRBV25-1|17|NA|TRBJ2-2
TGTGCCAGCCTCGCTGTGGTAGCGGGAGTGAGAACCGGGGAGCTGTTTTTT
CASLAVVAGVRTGELFF
>TRBD1|TRBV7-7|17|NA|TRBJ2-2
TGTGCTAGCAGTCACGGGACAGGGTTAGAGGACACCGGGGAGCTGTTTTTT
CASSHGTGLEDTGELFF
>TRBD2|TRBV9|17|NA|TRBJ2-5
TGTGCCAGCAGCGCCCCGGGGCGGGGGGGCAGGCAAGAGACCCAGTACTTC
CASSAPGRGGRQETQYF
>TRBD1|TRBV19|14|few|TRBJ2-7
TGTGCCAGTAGTCCGGACAGGGGTTGGAGGGAGCAGTACTTC
CASSPDRGWREQYF
>TRBD1|TRBV7-2|15|NA|TRBJ1-2
TGTGCCAGCAGCGCGGGGACAGGGGGCCTCTATGGCTACACCTTC
CASSAGTGGLYGYTF
>TRBD2|TRBV5-1|17|NA|TRBJ2-1
TGCGCCAGCTTCCGAGGGACTAGCGGGATGGGGTACAATGAGCAGTTCTTC
CASFRGTSGMGYNEQFF
>NA|TRBV20-1|14|NA|TRBJ1-1
TGCAGTGTCACCCCTTCACCGGGCGACACTGAAGCTTTCTTT
CSVTPSPGDTEAFF
>NA|TRBV7-3|13|NA|TRBJ2-2
TGTGCCAGCAGCATGACAGGAACCGGGGAGCTGTTTTTT
CASSMTGTGELFF
>NA|TRBV29-1|15|NA|TRBJ2-7
TGCAGCGCCCGGGCTGGGCAGGGAACTTCCTACGAGCAGTACTTC
CSARAGQGTSYEQYF